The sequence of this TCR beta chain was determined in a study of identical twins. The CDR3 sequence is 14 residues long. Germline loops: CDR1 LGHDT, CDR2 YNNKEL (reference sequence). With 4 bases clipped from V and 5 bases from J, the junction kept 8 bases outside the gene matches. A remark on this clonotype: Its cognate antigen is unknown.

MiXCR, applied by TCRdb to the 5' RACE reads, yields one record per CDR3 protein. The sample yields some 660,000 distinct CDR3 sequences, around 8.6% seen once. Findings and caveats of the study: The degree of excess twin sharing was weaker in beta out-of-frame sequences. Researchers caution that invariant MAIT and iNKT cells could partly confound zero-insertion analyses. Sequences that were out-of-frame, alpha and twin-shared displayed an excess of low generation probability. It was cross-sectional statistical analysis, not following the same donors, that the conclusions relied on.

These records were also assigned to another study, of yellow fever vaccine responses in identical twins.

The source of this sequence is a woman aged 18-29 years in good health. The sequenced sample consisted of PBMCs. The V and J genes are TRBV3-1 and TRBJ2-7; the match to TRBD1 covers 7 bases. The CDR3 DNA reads TGTGCCAGCAGCCCCGAGAGAGGGGGCCACGAGCAGTACTTC. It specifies CASSPERGGHEQYF.